A selection of T cell receptor beta chains follows, all from one sample in a study of human T cells and chemical hapten exposure. TCRdb reprocessed the RACE reads via MiXCR and lists one record per CDR3 protein. This table holds tens of thousands of distinct CDR3 sequences, approximately 11% found once. The material sequenced was whole blood, taken in connection with sensitization to the hapten diphenylcyclopropenone (DPC). These receptor sequences come from a woman aged 45-59 years with alopecia areata. Some clones in this sample may be carry-over from other donors' samples. The CDR3 runs from the conserved cysteine through the conserved F or W. D genes are given only for firm matches. Not every row has a clone size; where given, it reads once, few, many or a size class.

j_call: TRBJ2-3
d_call: .
clone_size: few
v_call: TRBV28
cdr3_nt: TGTGCCAGCAGTTTCGAGTGGCGGGACGCAGATACGCAGTATTTT
cdr3_aa: CASSFEWRDADTQYF

j_call: TRBJ2-3
d_call: .
clone_size: few
v_call: TRBV24-1
cdr3_nt: TGTGCCACCAGTGACCAGGACTCTACAGATACGCAGTATTTT
cdr3_aa: CATSDQDSTDTQYF

j_call: TRBJ2-6
d_call: TRBD1
clone_size: .
v_call: TRBV7-2
cdr3_nt: TGTGCCAGCAGTCGACAGGGTTTAGCCGGGGCCAACGTCCTGACTTTC
cdr3_aa: CASSRQGLAGANVLTF

j_call: TRBJ1-6
d_call: TRBD1
clone_size: .
v_call: TRBV28
cdr3_nt: TGTGCCAGCAGTCCACGGACAGGGGGTTCCTATAATTCACCCCTCCACTTT
cdr3_aa: CASSPRTGGSYNSPLHF

j_call: TRBJ2-2
d_call: .
clone_size: many
v_call: TRBV9
cdr3_nt: TGTGCCAGCAGCGTAGCCCCCTCGGCCACCGGGGAGCTGTTTTTT
cdr3_aa: CASSVAPSATGELFF

j_call: TRBJ1-2
d_call: .
clone_size: many
v_call: TRBV7-2
cdr3_nt: TGTGCCAGCAGCTTAGCGGTCGGCAGAATTGATGGCTACACCTTC
cdr3_aa: CASSLAVGRIDGYTF

j_call: TRBJ1-1
d_call: .
clone_size: many
v_call: TRBV20-1
cdr3_nt: TGCAGTGCTAGACAGAACTTAGGTGAAGCTTTCTTT
cdr3_aa: CSARQNLGEAFF

j_call: TRBJ1-3
d_call: .
clone_size: many
v_call: TRBV24-1
cdr3_nt: TGTGCCACCGAAGCTGGAAACACCATATATTTT
cdr3_aa: CATEAGNTIYF

j_call: TRBJ1-2
d_call: .
clone_size: few
v_call: TRBV6-1
cdr3_nt: TGTGCCATACAGGAGAACTATGGCTACACCTTC
cdr3_aa: CAIQENYGYTF

j_call: TRBJ2-3
d_call: TRBD2
clone_size: .
v_call: TRBV18
cdr3_nt: TGTGCCAGCTCACCCCTGCGGGGGGGGAGCACAGATACGCAGTATTTT
cdr3_aa: CASSPLRGGSTDTQYF

j_call: TRBJ2-3
d_call: TRBD2
clone_size: few
v_call: TRBV4-1
cdr3_nt: TGCGCCAGCAGCCGGCCCGTACTAGCGGGAGCAGATACGCAGTATTTT
cdr3_aa: CASSRPVLAGADTQYF

j_call: TRBJ2-3
d_call: .
clone_size: .
v_call: TRBV20-1
cdr3_nt: TGCAGTGCAACTTCAGGGGTGTTGCCAGATACGCAGTATTTT
cdr3_aa: CSATSGVLPDTQYF

j_call: TRBJ1-5
d_call: .
clone_size: .
v_call: TRBV24-1
cdr3_nt: TGTGCCACCAGTGGTTCCGCCCGGGGACAGCCCCAGCATTTT
cdr3_aa: CATSGSARGQPQHF

j_call: TRBJ1-1
d_call: .
clone_size: few
v_call: TRBV7-8
cdr3_nt: TGTGCCAGCAGCACCCGGACAGAGAACACTGAAGCTTTCTTT
cdr3_aa: CASSTRTENTEAFF

j_call: TRBJ2-3
d_call: .
clone_size: many
v_call: TRBV6-5
cdr3_nt: TGTGCCAGCAGGAAAGGGGTTACGCAGTATTTT
cdr3_aa: CASRKGVTQYF

j_call: TRBJ2-1
d_call: .
clone_size: .
v_call: TRBV20-1
cdr3_nt: TGCAGTGCTCCCCGGGTAGCCAGCTCCTCCTACAATGAGCAGTTCTTC
cdr3_aa: CSAPRVASSSYNEQFF

j_call: TRBJ2-4
d_call: TRBD2
clone_size: .
v_call: TRBV28
cdr3_nt: TGTGCCAGCAGTTTACCGACTAGCGGGCGGCCCATTCAGTACTTC
cdr3_aa: CASSLPTSGRPIQYF

j_call: TRBJ1-5
d_call: TRBD1
clone_size: few
v_call: TRBV20-1
cdr3_nt: TGCAGTGCTAGAGTGGGACAGGGGGGCATCGGCAATCAGCCCCAGCATTTT
cdr3_aa: CSARVGQGGIGNQPQHF

j_call: TRBJ1-1
d_call: .
clone_size: .
v_call: TRBV7-6
cdr3_nt: TGTGCCAGCAGCTTAGAGACAGGTAGTTACACTGAAGCTTTCTTT
cdr3_aa: CASSLETGSYTEAFF

j_call: TRBJ2-7
d_call: TRBD2
clone_size: .
v_call: TRBV2
cdr3_nt: TGTGCCAGCAGTGAAGCGCTTTCTGGGGGGGTCTGGTACGAGCAGTACTTC
cdr3_aa: CASSEALSGGVWYEQYF

j_call: TRBJ1-1
d_call: .
clone_size: many
v_call: TRBV7-6
cdr3_nt: TGTGCCAGCAGCTTAAGAGGTGGCACTGAAGCTTTCTTT
cdr3_aa: CASSLRGGTEAFF

j_call: TRBJ2-7
d_call: .
clone_size: .
v_call: TRBV20-1
cdr3_nt: TGCAGTGCTAGAGCTAGGGCGGGCGAGCAGTACTTC
cdr3_aa: CSARARAGEQYF

j_call: TRBJ1-6
d_call: .
clone_size: .
v_call: TRBV7-3
cdr3_nt: TGTGCCAGCAGCACGGACGGTAATTCACCCCTCCACTTT
cdr3_aa: CASSTDGNSPLHF

j_call: TRBJ1-1
d_call: .
clone_size: .
v_call: TRBV28
cdr3_nt: TGTGCCAGCAGCACTATCGGCAGGGGAGGCCGGAACACTGAAGCTTTCTTT
cdr3_aa: CASSTIGRGGRNTEAFF

j_call: TRBJ1-2
d_call: TRBD1
clone_size: many
v_call: TRBV20-1
cdr3_nt: TGCAGTGCTAGAAACAGGGGGGCGGAAGGCTACACCTTC
cdr3_aa: CSARNRGAEGYTF